The clone carrying this T cell receptor (beta chain) was counted once. This record comes from a study of blood T cell repertoires in COVID-19. Sequencing was performed with immunoSEQ multiplex PCR; in TCRdb, only in-frame clones are kept and a portion is missing. The sample contains a few hundred thousand clones, roughly 87% of which appear only once. This CDR3 spans 12 amino acids. V lost 10 bases to trimming and J lost 5 bases; unmatched junction nucleotides: 8. Germline assignment: CDR1 SNHLY and CDR2 FYNNEI. This sequence originates from a man aged 18 to 29 with active or convalescent COVID-19. The V gene is TRBV2, the J gene TRBJ2-7; 7 nucleotides line up with TRBD1. Sequencing was performed on peripheral blood. The CDR3, as DNA: TGTGCCACCTTTCGACAGGGCAACGAGCAGTACTTC. Its protein product is CATFRQGNEQYF.